This TCR beta chain stems from a study of cytomegalovirus exposure and HLA in healthy donors. Whole-study results and caveats: CMV antigen specificity was confirmed in vitro for three CMV-associated chains.

This clone has a handful of counts. Its target is unknown. This same CDR3 is encoded by further DNA sequences in the sample. 13 Jbeta primers and 60 Vbeta primers were used for the PCR. The data were produced by immunoSEQ multiplex PCR, yet TCRdb's version contains in-frame clones alone and is incomplete. The data hold roughly 120,000 clones, with 15% observed a single time. Germline V gene lookup returns CDR1 MDHEN and CDR2 SYDVKM. There are 12 residues in the CDR3. With V trimmed by 8 bases and J by 4 bases, 3 bases remained unmatched. This receptor was identified in a woman aged 18-35 years in good health and CMV-seronegative. This chain links TRBV28 with TRBJ2-5; 8 bases line up with TRBD1. The sequenced sample consisted of PBMCs. The chain's CDR3 is CASYRGIETQYF. As DNA, the CDR3 is TGTGCCAGCTACAGGGGGATAGAGACCCAGTACTTC.